The entry that follows covers one T cell receptor (beta chain) sequence. This specimen comes from a study of blood T cell repertoires in COVID-19. About the research overall: PBMCs, B-cell-depleted T cells, or T cells were the source of the cDNA or gDNA that made up the material.

CDR3 length equals 15 residues. V shed 4 bases and J 10 bases; nucleotides not matched to a gene: 8. Germline CDR1 is MNHEY and CDR2 is SVGEGT. The repertoire was sequenced with immunoSEQ multiplex PCR; TCRdb's copy has only in-frame clones and lacks some. The table records about 36,000 clones, approximately 90% of them present only once. The chain is built from TRBV6-2 or TRBV6-3 and TRBJ1-6; 9 nucleotides match TRBD1. The TCR originated in a human donor in a cohort sampled during active COVID-19. Specimen: peripheral blood. CDR3 DNA: TGTGCCAGCAGTTCGCCGGGACAGGGCTCGTCACCCCTCCACTTT. As protein: CASSSPGQGSSPLHF.